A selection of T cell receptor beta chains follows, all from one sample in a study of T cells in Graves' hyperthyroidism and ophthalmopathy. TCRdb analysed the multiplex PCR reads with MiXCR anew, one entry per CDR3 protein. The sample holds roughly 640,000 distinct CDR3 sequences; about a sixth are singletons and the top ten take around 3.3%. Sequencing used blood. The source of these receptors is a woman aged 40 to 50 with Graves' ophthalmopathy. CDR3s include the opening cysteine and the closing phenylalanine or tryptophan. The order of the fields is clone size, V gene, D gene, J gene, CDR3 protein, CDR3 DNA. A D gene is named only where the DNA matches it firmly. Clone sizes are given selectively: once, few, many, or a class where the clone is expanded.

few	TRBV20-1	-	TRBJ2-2	CSASGGRWTGELFF	TGCAGTGCTAGCGGGGGTCGGTGGACCGGGGAGCTGTTTTTT
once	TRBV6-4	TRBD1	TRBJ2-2	CASSPNSGQDTRELFF	TGTGCCAGCAGCCCAAACTCGGGACAGGACACCAGGGAGCTGTTTTTT
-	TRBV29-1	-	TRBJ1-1	CSVGHRGGSEAFF	TGCAGCGTCGGCCACAGAGGCGGCTCTGAAGCTTTCTTT
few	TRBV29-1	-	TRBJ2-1	CSVGTYGNEQFF	TGCAGCGTAGGGACCTACGGGAATGAGCAGTTCTTC
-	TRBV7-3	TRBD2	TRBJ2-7	CASSCPDREGEEQYF	TGTGCCAGCAGCTGTCCTGATCGGGAGGGAGAAGAGCAGTACTTC
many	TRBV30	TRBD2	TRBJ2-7	CAWSDPRGLAGPYEQYF	TGTGCCTGGAGTGATCCCAGGGGACTAGCGGGACCATACGAGCAGTACTTC
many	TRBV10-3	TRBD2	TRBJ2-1	CAISDPLAGLYNEQFF	TGTGCCATCAGTGACCCCCTAGCGGGACTTTACAATGAGCAGTTCTTC
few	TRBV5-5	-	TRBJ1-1	CASSLVGLGDTEAFF	TGTGCCAGCAGCTTGGTAGGGCTCGGGGATACTGAAGCTTTCTTT
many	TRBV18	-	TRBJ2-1	CASSPGFGRGEQFF	TGTGCCAGCTCACCCGGTTTCGGGCGAGGTGAGCAGTTCTTC
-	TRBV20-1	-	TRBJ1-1	CSARERGREEAFF	TGCAGTGCTAGAGAGCGGGGGAGAGAGGAAGCTTTCTTT
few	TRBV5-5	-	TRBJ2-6	CASSMRDSTSSGANVLTF	TGTGCCAGCAGCATGCGGGACAGTACCTCCTCTGGGGCCAACGTCCTGACTTTC
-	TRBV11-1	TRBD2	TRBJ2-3	CASGIAGEADTQYF	TGTGCCAGCGGTATAGCGGGAGAGGCAGATACGCAGTATTTT
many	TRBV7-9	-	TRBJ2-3	CASSPGRLGTDTQYF	TGTGCCAGCAGCCCGGGGCGGTTGGGCACAGATACGCAGTATTTT
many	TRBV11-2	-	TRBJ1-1	CASGFTGSGTEAFF	TGTGCCAGCGGGTTTACGGGGAGTGGTACTGAAGCTTTCTTT
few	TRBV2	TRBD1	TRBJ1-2	CASNSDRVYGYTF	TGTGCCAGCAACTCGGACAGGGTCTATGGCTACACCTTC
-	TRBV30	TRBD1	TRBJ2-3	CAWGQGWGTDTQYF	TGTGCCTGGGGACAGGGTTGGGGCACAGATACGCAGTATTTT
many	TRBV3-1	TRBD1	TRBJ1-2	CASSYPGQRQEGYTF	TGTGCCAGCAGTTATCCGGGACAGCGTCAGGAAGGCTACACCTTC
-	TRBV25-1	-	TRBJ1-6	CASSAGVNSPLHF	TGTGCCAGCAGTGCTGGGGTCAATTCACCCCTCCACTTT
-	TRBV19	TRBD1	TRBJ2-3	CASSTTGYGTDTQYF	TGTGCCAGTAGTACGACAGGGTATGGCACAGATACGCAGTATTTT
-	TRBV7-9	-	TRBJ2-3	CASSLGTGLGTDTQYF	TGTGCCAGCAGCTTAGGAACAGGGCTTGGCACAGATACGCAGTATTTT
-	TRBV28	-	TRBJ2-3	CASSLPARTDTQYF	TGTGCCAGCAGTCTCCCTGCTCGGACAGATACGCAGTATTTT
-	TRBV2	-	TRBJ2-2	CASSKSNTGDLFF	TGTGCCAGCTCGAAGTCGAACACCGGGGATCTGTTTTTT
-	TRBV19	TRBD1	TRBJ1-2	CASTGVTYGYTF	TGTGCCTCTACAGGGGTTACCTATGGCTACACCTTC
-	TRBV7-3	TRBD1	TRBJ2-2	CASSREGQVPGELFF	TGTGCCAGCAGCCGTGAAGGACAGGTTCCTGGGGAGCTGTTTTTT
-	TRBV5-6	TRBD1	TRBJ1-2	CASSPAGTGTGYTF	TGTGCCAGCAGCCCGGCCGGGACAGGGACTGGCTACACCTTC
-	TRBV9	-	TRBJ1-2	CASSDFQGKNYGYTF	TGTGCCAGCAGCGACTTCCAGGGAAAGAACTATGGCTACACCTTC
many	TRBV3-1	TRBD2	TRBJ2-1	CASSQSLIAGVYEQFF	TGTGCCAGCAGCCAATCCCTGATAGCGGGAGTCTATGAGCAGTTCTTC
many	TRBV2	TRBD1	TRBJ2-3	CASSDPTGRTDTQYF	TGTGCCAGCAGTGATCCGACAGGGCGCACAGATACGCAGTATTTT
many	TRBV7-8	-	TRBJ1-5	CASSLFYELNQPQHF	TGTGCCAGCAGCTTATTCTATGAATTAAATCAGCCCCAGCATTTT
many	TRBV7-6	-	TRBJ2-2	CASSPTTLNTGELFF	TGTGCCAGCAGCCCTACGACTCTTAACACCGGGGAGCTGTTTTTT
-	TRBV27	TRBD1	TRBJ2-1	CASATGGTYNEQFF	TGTGCCAGCGCGACAGGGGGGACCTACAATGAGCAGTTCTTC
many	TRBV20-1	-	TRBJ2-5	CSARQGKTPETQYF	TGCAGTGCTAGACAGGGTAAAACCCCAGAGACCCAGTACTTC
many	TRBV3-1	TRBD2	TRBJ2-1	CASSLGLAEQFF	TGTGCCAGCAGCTTGGGACTAGCGGAGCAGTTCTTC
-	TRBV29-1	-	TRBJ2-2	CSVTPDTGELFF	TGCAGCGTGACCCCGGACACCGGGGAGCTGTTTTTT
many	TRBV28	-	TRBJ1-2	CASSSYDTGSWGYTF	TGTGCCAGCAGTTCATACGACACAGGGTCCTGGGGCTACACCTTC
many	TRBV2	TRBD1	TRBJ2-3	CATGQGTDMQYF	TGTGCCACAGGACAGGGAACAGATATGCAGTATTTT
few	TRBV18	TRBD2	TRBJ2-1	CASSPTGTSGPYNEQFF	TGTGCCAGCTCACCTACCGGGACTAGCGGACCCTACAATGAGCAGTTCTTC